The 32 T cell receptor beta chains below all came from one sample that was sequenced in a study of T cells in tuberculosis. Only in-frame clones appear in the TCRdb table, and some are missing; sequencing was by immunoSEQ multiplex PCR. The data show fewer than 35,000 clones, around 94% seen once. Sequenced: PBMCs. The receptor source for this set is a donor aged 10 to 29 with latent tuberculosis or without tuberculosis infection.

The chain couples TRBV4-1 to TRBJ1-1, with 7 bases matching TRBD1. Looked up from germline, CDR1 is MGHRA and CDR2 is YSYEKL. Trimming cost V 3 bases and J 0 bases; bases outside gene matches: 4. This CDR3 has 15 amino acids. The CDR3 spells CASSHNRGMNTEAFF. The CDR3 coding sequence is TGCGCCAGCAGCCACAACAGGGGCATGAACACTGAAGCTTTCTTT.

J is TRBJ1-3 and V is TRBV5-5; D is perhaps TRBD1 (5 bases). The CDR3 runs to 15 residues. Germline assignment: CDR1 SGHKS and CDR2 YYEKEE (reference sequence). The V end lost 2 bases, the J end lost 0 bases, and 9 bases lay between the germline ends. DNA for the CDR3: TGTGCCAGCAGCTTAGGGGTGCCCTCTGGAAACACCATATATTTT. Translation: CASSLGVPSGNTIYF.

In DNA, the CDR3 is TGTGCCAGCAGCTCTGGGAGCTCCTACGAGCAGTACTTC. This translates into CASSSGSSYEQYF. The chain employs TRBV11-3 and TRBJ2-7; possibly TRBD2 for D (5 bases). Deletions cut 4 bases from V and 0 bases from J, with 7 bases between. CDR1 is SGHNT and CDR2 is YENEEA in the germline V gene. The CDR3 covers 13 residues.

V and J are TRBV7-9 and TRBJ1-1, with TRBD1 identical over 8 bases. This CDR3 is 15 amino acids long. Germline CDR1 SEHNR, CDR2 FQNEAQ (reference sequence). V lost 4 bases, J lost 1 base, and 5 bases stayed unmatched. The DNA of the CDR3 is TGTGCCAGCAGCTCAATCGGACAGGGGAACACTGAAGCTTTCTTT. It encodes CASSSIGQGNTEAFF.

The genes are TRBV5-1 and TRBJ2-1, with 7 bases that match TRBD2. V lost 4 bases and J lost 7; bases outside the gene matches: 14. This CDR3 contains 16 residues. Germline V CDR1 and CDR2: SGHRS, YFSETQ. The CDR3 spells CASSHPLAGVENEQFF. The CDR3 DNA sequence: TGCGCCAGCAGCCACCCTCTGGCGGGAGTGGAAAATGAGCAGTTCTTC. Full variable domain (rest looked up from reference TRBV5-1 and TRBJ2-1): KAGVTQTPRYLIKTRGQQVTLSCSPISGHRSVSWYQQTPGQGLQFLFEYFSETQRNKGNFPGRFSGRQFSNSRSEMNVSTLELGDSALYLCASSHPLAGVENEQFFGPGTRLTVL.

As DNA, the CDR3 is TGTGCCAGCAGTTTATCCAGGACTCTCCCAGAGACCCAGTACTTC. Protein: CASSLSRTLPETQYF. V gene TRBV27 combines with J gene TRBJ2-5, with D possibly being TRBD2 (5 bases). V shed 0 bases and J shed 4 bases, with 12 bases lying between them. The germline CDR1 and CDR2 sequences are MNHEY and SMNVEV (reference sequence). The CDR3 loop spans 15 amino acids.

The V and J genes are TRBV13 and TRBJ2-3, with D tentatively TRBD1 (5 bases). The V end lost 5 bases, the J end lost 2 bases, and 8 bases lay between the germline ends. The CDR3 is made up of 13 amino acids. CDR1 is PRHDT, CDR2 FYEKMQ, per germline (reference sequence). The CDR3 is CASSQGVTDTQYF. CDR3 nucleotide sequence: TGTGCCAGCAGCCAAGGGGTCACAGATACGCAGTATTTT.

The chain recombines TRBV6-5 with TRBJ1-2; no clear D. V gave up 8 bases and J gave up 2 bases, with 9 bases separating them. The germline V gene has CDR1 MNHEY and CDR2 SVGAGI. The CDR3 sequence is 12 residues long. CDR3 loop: CASGRGNYGYTF. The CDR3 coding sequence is TGTGCCAGCGGGCGGGGAAACTATGGCTACACCTTC.

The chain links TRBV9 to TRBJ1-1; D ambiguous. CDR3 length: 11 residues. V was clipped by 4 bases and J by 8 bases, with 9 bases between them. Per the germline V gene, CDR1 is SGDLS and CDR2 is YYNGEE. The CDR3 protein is CASSPNLEAFF. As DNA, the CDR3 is TGTGCCAGCAGCCCTAACCTCGAAGCTTTCTTT.

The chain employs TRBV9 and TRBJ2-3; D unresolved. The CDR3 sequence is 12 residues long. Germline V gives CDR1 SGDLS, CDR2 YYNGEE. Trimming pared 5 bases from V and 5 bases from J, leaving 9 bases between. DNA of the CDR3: TGTGCCAGCAGTCCAGAGGTAGATACGCAGTATTTT. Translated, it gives CASSPEVDTQYF.

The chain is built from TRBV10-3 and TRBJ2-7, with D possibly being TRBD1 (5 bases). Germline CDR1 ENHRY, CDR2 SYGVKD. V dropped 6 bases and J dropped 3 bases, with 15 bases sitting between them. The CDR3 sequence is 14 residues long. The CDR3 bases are TGTGCCATCAGAGATGCGAGACAGAACTACGAGCAGTACTTC. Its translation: CAIRDARQNYEQYF.

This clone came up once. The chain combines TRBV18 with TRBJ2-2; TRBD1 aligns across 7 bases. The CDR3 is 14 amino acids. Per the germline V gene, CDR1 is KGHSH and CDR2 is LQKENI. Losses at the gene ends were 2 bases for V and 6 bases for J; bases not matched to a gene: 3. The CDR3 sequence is CASSPSRGSGELFF. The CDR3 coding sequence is TGTGCCAGCTCACCATCCAGGGGGTCCGGGGAGCTGTTTTTT.

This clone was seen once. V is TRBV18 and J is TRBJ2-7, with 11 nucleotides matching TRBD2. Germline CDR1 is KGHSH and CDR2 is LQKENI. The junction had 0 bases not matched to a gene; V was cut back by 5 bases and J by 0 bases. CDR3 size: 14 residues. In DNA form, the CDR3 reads TGTGCCAGCTCAGGGACTAGCGGCTCCTACGAGCAGTACTTC. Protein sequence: CASSGTSGSYEQYF.

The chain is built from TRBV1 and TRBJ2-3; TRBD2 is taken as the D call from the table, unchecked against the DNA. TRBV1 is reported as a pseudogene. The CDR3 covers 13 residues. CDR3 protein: CTSIWGRADTQYF. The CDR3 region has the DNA TGCACCAGCATTTGGGGGAGGGCTGATACGCAGTATTTT.

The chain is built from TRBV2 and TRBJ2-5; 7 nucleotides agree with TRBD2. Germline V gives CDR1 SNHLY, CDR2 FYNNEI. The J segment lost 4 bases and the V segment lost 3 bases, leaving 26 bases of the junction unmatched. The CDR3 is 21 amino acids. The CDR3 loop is CASSESRIERRGRGLGETQYF. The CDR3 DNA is TGTGCCAGCAGTGAGTCTCGAATAGAACGGCGCGGGAGAGGGTTGGGAGAGACCCAGTACTTC.

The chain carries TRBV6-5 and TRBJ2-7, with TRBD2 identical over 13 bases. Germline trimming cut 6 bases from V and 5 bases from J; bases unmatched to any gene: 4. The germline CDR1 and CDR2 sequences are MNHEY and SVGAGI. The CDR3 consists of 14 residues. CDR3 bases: TGTGCCAGCAGGAGACTAGCGGGAGGTCACGAGCAGTACTTC. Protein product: CASRRLAGGHEQYF.

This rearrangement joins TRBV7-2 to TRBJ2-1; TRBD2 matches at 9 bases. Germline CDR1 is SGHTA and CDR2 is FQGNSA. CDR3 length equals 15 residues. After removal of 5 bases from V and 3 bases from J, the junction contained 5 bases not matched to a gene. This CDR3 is CASSVTSGYYNEQFF. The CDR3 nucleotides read TGTGCCAGCAGCGTAACTAGCGGGTACTACAATGAGCAGTTCTTC.

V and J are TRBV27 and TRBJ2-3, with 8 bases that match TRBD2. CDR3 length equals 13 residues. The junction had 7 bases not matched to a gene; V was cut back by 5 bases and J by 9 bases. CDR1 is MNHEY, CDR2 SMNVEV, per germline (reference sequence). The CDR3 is CASSRTSTGTQYF. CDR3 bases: TGTGCCAGCAGTCGGACTAGCACAGGGACGCAGTATTTT.

CDR3 nucleotide sequence: TGCGCCAGCAGCTTGCCTTCGAACACCGGGGAGCTGTTTTTT. This sequence encodes CASSLPSNTGELFF. The chain has TRBV5-1 and TRBJ2-2; D unresolved. The CDR3 extends over 14 amino acids. Germline assignment: CDR1 SGHRS and CDR2 YFSETQ. V was cut by 1 base and J by 0 bases, with 4 bases left in between.

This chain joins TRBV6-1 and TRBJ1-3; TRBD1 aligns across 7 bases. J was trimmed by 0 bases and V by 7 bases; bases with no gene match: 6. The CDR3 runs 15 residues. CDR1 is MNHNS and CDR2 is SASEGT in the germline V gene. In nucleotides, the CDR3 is TGTGCCAGCACCTCTACAGGGGACTCTGGAAACACCATATATTTT. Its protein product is CASTSTGDSGNTIYF.

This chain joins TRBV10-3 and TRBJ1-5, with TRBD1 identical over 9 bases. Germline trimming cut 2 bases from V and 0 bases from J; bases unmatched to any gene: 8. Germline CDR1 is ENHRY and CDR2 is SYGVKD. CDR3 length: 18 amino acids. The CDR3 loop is CAISETGGSTDSNQPQHF. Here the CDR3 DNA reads TGTGCCATCAGTGAGACAGGGGGCAGTACCGATAGCAATCAGCCCCAGCATTTT.

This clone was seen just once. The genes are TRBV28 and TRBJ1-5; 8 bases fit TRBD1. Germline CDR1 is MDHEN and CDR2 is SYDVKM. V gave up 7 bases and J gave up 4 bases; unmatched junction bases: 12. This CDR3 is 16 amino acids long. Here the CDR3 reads CASTSHGQGRNQPQHF. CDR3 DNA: TGTGCCAGCACCTCCCATGGACAGGGAAGGAATCAGCCCCAGCATTTT.

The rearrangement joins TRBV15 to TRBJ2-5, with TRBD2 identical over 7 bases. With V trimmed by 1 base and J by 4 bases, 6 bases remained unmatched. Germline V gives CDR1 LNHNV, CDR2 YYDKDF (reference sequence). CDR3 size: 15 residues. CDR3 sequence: CATSRAAGEGETQYF. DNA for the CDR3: TGTGCCACCAGCAGAGCCGCGGGAGAAGGAGAGACCCAGTACTTC.

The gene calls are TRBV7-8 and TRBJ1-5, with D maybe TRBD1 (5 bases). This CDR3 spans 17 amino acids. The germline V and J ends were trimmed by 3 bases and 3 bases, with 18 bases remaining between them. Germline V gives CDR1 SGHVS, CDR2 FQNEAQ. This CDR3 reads CASSFEGRGRNNQPQHF. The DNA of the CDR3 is TGTGCCAGCAGCTTCGAGGGGAGGGGAAGGAACAATCAGCCCCAGCATTTT.

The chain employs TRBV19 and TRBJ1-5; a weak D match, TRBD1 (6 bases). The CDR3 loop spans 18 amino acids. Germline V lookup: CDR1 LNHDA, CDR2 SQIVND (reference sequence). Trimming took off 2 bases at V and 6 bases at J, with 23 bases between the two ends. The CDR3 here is CASSISVVLTGGGQPQHF. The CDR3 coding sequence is TGTGCCAGTAGTATAAGTGTGGTCCTCACGGGAGGGGGTCAGCCCCAGCATTTT.

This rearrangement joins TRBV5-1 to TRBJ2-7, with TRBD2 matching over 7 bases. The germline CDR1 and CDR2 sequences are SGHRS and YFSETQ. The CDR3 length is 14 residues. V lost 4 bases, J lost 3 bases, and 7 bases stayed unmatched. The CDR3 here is CASSPSLADYEQYF. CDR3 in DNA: TGCGCCAGCAGCCCCAGTCTAGCGGACTACGAGCAGTACTTC.

For the CDR3, the DNA is TGTGCCTGGAGTAGCGGGAGGGGGACCGGGGAGCTGTTTTTT. Its translation is CAWSSGRGTGELFF. V is TRBV30 and J is TRBJ2-2, with TRBD2 matching over 10 bases. With V trimmed by 2 bases and J by 5 bases, 2 bases remained unmatched. Germline V gene sequence: CDR1 GTSNPN, CDR2 SVGIG (reference sequence). The CDR3 totals 14 residues.

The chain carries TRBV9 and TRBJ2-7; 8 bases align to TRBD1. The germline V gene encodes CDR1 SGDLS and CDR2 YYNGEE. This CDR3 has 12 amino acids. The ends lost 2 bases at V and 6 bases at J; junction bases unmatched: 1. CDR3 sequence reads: CASSVDRGEQYF. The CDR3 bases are TGTGCCAGCAGCGTCGACAGGGGCGAGCAGTACTTC.

The chain's CDR3 is CASSLQRGTEAFF. The CDR3 region has the DNA TGTGCCAGCAGCTTACAGCGGGGCACTGAAGCTTTCTTT. The chain recombines TRBV7-9 with TRBJ1-1; D unclear. The CDR3 consists of 13 residues. The V gene's germline CDR1 is SEHNR and CDR2 FQNEAQ (reference sequence). Deletions cut 2 bases from V and 4 bases from J, with 8 bases between. Complete variable domain (other parts from reference TRBV7-9 and TRBJ1-1): DTGVSQNPRHKITKRGQNVTFRCDPISEHNRLYWYRQTLGQGPEFLTYFQNEAQLEKSRLLSDRFSAERPKGSFSTLEIQRTEQGDSAMYLCASSLQRGTEAFFGQGTRLTVV.

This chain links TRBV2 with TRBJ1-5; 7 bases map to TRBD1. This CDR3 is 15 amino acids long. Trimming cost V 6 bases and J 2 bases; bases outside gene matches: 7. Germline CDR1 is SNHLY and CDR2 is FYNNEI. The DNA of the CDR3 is TGTGCCAGCAGGGACCGACAGGGAGGCAATCAGCCCCAGCATTTT. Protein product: CASRDRQGGNQPQHF.

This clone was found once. The DNA for the CDR3 is TGTGCCAGCAGTTCTCAAGGACTAACAGATACGCAGTATTTT. This codes for CASSSQGLTDTQYF. This chain joins TRBV6-1 and TRBJ2-3; a weak D match, TRBD2 (6 bases). Germline loops: CDR1 MNHNS, CDR2 SASEGT. This CDR3 region has 14 residues. The V gene lost 5 bases and the J gene lost 3 bases, with 12 bases spanning the gap.

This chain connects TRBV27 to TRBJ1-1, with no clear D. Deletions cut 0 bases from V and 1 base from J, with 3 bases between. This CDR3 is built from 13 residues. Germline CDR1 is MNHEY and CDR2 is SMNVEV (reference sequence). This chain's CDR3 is CASSLSANTEAFF. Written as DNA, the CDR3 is TGTGCCAGCAGTTTATCAGCGAACACTGAAGCTTTCTTT.